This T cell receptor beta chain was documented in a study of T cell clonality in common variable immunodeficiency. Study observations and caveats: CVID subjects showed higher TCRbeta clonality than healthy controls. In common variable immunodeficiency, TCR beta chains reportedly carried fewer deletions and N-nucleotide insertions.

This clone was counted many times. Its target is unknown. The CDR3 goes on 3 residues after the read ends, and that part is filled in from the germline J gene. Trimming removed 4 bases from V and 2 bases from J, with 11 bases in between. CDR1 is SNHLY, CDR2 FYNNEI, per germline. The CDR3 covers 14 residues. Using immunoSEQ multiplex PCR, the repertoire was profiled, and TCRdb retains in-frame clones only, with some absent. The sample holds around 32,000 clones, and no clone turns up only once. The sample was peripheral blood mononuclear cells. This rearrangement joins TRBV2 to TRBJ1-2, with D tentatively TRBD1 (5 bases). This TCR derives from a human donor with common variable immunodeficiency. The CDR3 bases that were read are TGTGCCAGCAGTGGCCAACAGGCCAACTATGGC. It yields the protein CASSGQQANYG. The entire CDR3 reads CASSGQQANYGYTF. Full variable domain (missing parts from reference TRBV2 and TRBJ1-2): EPEVTQTPSHQVTQMGQEVILRCVPISNHLYFYWYRQILGQKVEFLVSFYNNEISEKSEIFDDQFSVERPDGSNFTLKIRSTKLEDSAMYFCASSGQQANYGYTFGSGTRLTVV.